These 6 T cell receptor beta chains originate from one sample sequenced in a study of T cell responses to AZD1222 COVID-19 vaccine (dated by TCRdb to about 2021). Reading the label with the study, this specimen's time point is: about 28 days (+/-7) after the second vaccine dose. Receptors were amplified or captured by the immunoSEQ multiplex PCR assay. The clones in this table, taken by TCRdb from immuneACCESS, are in-frame only. Not every clone is retained; where verified, under half of the shortfall comes from an unresolved V gene, and the cause of the rest is unknown. This sample has approximately 150,000 clones in its table, and approximately 90% of those were observed once. Approximately 1% of the sample belongs to the ten largest clones. Sequenced here: peripheral blood, sampled 28 days after the second AZD1222 dose. The receptors were sampled from an adult who received the AZD1222 COVID-19 vaccine.

This chain joins TRBV27 and TRBJ2-5; a possible D gene is TRBD2 (6 bases). The CDR3 is 13 residues long. The V gene's germline CDR1 is MNHEY and CDR2 SMNVEV (reference sequence). Trimming pared 2 bases from V and 9 bases from J, leaving 13 bases between. CDR3: CASSLSGLTAQYF. The CDR3 coding sequence is TGTGCCAGCAGTTTAAGCGGGTTGACGGCCCAGTACTTC.

The chain recombines TRBV5-1 with TRBJ2-2; 7 bases fit TRBD1. Germline assignment: CDR1 SGHRS and CDR2 YFSETQ. The CDR3 length is 15 residues. With 4 bases clipped from V and 4 bases from J, the junction kept 7 bases outside the gene matches. CDR3 sequence (DNA): TGCGCCAGCAGCCGGGACAGCGAGGCCACCGGGGAGCTGTTTTTT. Translated: CASSRDSEATGELFF.

The chain recombines TRBV3-1 (or the pseudogene TRBV3-2) with TRBJ2-1; 7 bases fit TRBD2. Looked up from germline, CDR1 is LGHDT and CDR2 is YNNKEL (reference sequence). This CDR3 is 14 amino acids long. Trimming cost V 4 bases and J 14 bases; bases outside gene matches: 14. DNA for the CDR3: TGTGCCAGCAGCCGCTCCCGGAGCGGGGCGGTAGAGTTCTTC. This codes for CASSRSRSGAVEFF.

The gene calls are TRBV6-2 or TRBV6-3 and TRBJ2-2; D gene unclear. CDR1 is MNHEY, CDR2 SVGEGT, per germline. This CDR3 is built from 17 residues. V lost 5 bases and J lost 0, with 16 bases in between. CDR3: CASSPASTVANTGELFF. CDR3 in DNA: TGTGCCAGCAGTCCCGCATCGACCGTTGCGAACACCGGGGAGCTGTTTTTT.

The chain joins TRBV5-4 to TRBJ1-4; TRBD1 matches 7 bases. CDR1 SGHNT and CDR2 YYREEE come from the germline V gene (reference sequence). The CDR3 has 15 residues. V lost 0 bases, J lost 8 bases, and 7 bases stayed unmatched. The CDR3 nucleotides read TGTGCCAGCAGCTTGGGAGGGGGCCTGGGAGAAAAACTGTTTTTT. Amino acid sequence: CASSLGGGLGEKLFF.

The chain is built from TRBV20-1 and TRBJ1-5, with D perhaps matching TRBD1 (5 bases). V lost 3 bases and J lost 7, with 13 bases in between. CDR3 length equals 13 residues. In germline, CDR1 is DFQATT, CDR2 SNEGSKA (reference sequence). CDR3 in DNA: TGCAGTGCTAGTATAGGGGCGAGGCAGCCCCAGCATTTT. Translated: CSASIGARQPQHF.